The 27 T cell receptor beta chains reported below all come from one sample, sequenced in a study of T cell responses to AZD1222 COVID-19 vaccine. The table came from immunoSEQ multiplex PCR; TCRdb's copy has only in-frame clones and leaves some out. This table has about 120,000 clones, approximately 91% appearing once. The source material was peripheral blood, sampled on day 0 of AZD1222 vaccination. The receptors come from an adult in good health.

The CDR3 is CASSPGRGVNGANVLTF. DNA of the CDR3: TGTGCCAGCAGCCCCGGGAGGGGGGTTAATGGGGCCAACGTCCTGACTTTC. The chain uses TRBV5-4 and TRBJ2-6; TRBD2 agrees at 8 bases. CDR1 and CDR2 from the germline V gene are SGHNT and YYREEE (reference sequence). V was clipped by 4 bases and J by 3 bases; unmatched bases: 9. CDR3 length equals 17 residues.

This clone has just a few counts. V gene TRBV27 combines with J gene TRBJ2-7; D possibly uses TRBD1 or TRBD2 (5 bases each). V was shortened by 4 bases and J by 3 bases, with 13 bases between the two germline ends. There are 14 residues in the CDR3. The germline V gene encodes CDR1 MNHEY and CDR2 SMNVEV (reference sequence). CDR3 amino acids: CASSYYGGSYEQYF. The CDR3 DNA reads TGTGCCAGCAGTTATTATGGGGGAAGCTACGAGCAGTACTTC.

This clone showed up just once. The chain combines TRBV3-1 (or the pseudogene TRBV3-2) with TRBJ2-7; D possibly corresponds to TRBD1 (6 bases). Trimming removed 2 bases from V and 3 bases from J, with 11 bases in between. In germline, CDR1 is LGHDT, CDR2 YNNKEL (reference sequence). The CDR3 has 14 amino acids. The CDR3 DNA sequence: TGTGCCAGCAGCCAACTGACAGGTGACTACGAGCAGTACTTC. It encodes CASSQLTGDYEQYF.

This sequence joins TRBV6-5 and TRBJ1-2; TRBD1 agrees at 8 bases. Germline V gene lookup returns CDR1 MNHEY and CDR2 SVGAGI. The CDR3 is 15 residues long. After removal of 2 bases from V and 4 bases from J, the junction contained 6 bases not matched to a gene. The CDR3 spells CASSYAWQGAYGYTF. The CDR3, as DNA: TGTGCCAGCAGTTACGCTTGGCAGGGGGCCTATGGCTACACCTTC.

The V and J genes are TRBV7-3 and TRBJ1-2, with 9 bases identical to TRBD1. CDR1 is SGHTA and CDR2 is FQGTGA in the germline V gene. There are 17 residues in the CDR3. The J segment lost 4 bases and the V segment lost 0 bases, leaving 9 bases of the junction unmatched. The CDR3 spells CASSLTPTGGQLYGYTF. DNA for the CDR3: TGTGCCAGCAGCTTAACGCCGACAGGGGGGCAACTCTATGGCTACACCTTC.

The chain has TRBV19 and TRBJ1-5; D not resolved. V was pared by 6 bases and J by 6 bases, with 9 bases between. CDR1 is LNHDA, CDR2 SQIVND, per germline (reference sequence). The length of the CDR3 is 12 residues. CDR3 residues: CASRTRTQPQHF. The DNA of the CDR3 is TGTGCCAGTAGGACTCGCACTCAGCCCCAGCATTTT.

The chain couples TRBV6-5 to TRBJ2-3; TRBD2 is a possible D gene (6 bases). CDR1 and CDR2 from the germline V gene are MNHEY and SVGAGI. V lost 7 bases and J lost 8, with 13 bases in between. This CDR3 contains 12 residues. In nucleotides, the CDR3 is TGTGCCAGCAAAAGGGCAGCGGGTACGCAGTATTTT. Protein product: CASKRAAGTQYF.

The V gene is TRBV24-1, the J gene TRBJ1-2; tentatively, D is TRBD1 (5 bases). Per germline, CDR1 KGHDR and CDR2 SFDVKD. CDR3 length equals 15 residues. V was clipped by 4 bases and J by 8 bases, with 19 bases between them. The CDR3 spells CATSEFDSAPFGYTF. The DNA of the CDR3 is TGTGCCACCAGTGAATTCGACAGCGCTCCCTTCGGCTACACCTTC.

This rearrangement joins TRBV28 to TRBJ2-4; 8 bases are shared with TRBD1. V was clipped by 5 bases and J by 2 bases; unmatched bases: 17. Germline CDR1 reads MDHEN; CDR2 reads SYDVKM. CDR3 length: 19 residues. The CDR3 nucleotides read TGTGCCAGCAGTCCCCCGGGGACAGGCCACCGGGTGACCAAAAACATTCAGTACTTC. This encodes CASSPPGTGHRVTKNIQYF.

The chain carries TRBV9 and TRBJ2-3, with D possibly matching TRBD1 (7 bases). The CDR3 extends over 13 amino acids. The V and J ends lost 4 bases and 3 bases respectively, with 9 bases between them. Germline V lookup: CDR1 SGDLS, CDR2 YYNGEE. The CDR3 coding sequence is TGTGCCAGCAGCTCAGGGGGGACAGATACGCAGTATTTT. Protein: CASSSGGTDTQYF.

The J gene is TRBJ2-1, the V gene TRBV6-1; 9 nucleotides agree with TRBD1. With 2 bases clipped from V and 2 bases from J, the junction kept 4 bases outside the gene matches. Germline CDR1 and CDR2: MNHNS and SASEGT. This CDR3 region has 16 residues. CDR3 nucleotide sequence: TGTGCCAGCAGTGAATTGTGGGACAGGGCCTACAATGAGCAGTTCTTC. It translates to CASSELWDRAYNEQFF.

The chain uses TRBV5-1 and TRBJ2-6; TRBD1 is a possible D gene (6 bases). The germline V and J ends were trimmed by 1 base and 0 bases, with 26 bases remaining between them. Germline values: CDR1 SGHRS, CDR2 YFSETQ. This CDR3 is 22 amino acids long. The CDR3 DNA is TGCGCCAGCAGCTTGTATAGTAGGGACGGAGTGGCCAGGGGCTCTGGGGCCAACGTCCTGACTTTC. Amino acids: CASSLYSRDGVARGSGANVLTF.

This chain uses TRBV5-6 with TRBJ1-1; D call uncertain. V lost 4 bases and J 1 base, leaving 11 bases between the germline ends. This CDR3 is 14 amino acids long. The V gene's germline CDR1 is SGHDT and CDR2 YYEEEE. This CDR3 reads CASSPGGENTEAFF. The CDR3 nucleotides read TGTGCCAGCAGCCCCGGAGGCGAGAACACTGAAGCTTTCTTT.

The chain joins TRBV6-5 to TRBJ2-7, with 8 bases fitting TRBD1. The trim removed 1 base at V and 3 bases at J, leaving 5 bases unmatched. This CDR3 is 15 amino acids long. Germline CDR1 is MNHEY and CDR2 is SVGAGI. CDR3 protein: CASSYLGTGFYEQYF. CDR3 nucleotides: TGTGCCAGCAGTTACTTAGGGACAGGTTTCTACGAGCAGTACTTC.

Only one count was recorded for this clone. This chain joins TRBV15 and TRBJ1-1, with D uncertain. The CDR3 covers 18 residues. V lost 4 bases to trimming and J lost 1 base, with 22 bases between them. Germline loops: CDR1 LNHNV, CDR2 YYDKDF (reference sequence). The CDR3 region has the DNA TGTGCCACCAGCAAACTCAAGTATCGGGTTGCAGGGAACACTGAAGCTTTCTTT. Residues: CATSKLKYRVAGNTEAFF.

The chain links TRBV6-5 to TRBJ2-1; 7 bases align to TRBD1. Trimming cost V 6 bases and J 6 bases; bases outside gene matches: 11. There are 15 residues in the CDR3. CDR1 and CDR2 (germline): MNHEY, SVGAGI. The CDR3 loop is CASSPRQGNFNEQFF. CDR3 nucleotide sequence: TGTGCCAGCAGCCCCCGACAGGGTAACTTCAATGAGCAGTTCTTC.

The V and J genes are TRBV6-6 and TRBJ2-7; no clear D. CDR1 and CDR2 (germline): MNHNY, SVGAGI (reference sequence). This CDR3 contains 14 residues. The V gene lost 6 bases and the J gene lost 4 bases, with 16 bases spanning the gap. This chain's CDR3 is CASRLGIGAYEQYF. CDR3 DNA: TGTGCCAGCAGGCTTGGGATAGGTGCTTACGAGCAGTACTTC.

The CDR3 reads CASSLARQGRMNTEAFF. The CDR3 DNA is TGCGCCAGCAGCTTGGCCAGACAGGGTCGCATGAACACTGAAGCTTTCTTT. The V gene is TRBV5-1, the J gene TRBJ1-1; TRBD1 matches at 7 bases. CDR3 length: 17 amino acids. The ends lost 0 bases at V and 0 bases at J; junction bases unmatched: 8. CDR1 is SGHRS, CDR2 YFSETQ, per germline.

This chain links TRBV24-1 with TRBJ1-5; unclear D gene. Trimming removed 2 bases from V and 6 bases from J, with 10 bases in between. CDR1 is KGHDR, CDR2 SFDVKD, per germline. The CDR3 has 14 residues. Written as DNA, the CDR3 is TGTGCCACCAGTGATTCAAATGCCGGTCAGCCCCAGCATTTT. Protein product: CATSDSNAGQPQHF.

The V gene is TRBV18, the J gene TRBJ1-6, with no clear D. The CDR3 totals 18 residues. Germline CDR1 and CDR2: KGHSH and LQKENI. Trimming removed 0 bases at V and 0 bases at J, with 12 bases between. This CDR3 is CASSPPRRSSSYNSPLHF. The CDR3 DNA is TGTGCCAGCTCACCACCCCGCAGGTCGAGCTCCTATAATTCACCCCTCCACTTT.

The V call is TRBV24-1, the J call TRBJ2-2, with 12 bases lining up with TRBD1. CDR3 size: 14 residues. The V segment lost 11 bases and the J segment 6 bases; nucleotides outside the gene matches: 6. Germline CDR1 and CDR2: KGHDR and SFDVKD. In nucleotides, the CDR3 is TGTGCCATCGGGACAGGGGGCGTTTCCGGGGAGCTGTTTTTT. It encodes CAIGTGGVSGELFF.

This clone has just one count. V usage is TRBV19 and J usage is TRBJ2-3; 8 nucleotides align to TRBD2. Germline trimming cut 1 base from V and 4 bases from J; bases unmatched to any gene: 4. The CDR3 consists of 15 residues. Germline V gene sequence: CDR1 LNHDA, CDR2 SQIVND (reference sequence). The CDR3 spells CASSIAGGAADTQYF. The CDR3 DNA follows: TGTGCCAGTAGTATAGCGGGGGGGGCAGCAGATACGCAGTATTTT.

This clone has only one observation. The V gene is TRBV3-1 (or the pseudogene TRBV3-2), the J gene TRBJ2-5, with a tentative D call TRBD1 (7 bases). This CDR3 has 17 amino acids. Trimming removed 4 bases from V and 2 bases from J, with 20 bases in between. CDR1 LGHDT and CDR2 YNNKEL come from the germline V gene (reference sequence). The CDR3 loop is CASSPSSGRQGQETQYF. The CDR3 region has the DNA TGTGCCAGCAGCCCTTCTTCCGGGAGACAGGGTCAAGAGACCCAGTACTTC.

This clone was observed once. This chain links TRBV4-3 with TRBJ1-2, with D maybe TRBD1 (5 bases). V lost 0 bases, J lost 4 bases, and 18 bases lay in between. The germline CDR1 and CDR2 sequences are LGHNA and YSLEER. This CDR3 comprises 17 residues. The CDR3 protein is CASSQERVTGPGYGYTF. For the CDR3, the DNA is TGCGCCAGCAGCCAAGAGAGGGTAACGGGGCCCGGCTATGGCTACACCTTC.

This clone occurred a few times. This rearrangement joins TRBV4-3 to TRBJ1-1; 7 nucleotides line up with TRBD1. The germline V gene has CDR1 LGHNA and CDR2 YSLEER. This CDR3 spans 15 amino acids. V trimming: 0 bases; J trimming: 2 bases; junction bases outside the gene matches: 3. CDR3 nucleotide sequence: TGCGCCAGCAGCCAAGAGGGACAGATAAACACTGAAGCTTTCTTT. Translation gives CASSQEGQINTEAFF.

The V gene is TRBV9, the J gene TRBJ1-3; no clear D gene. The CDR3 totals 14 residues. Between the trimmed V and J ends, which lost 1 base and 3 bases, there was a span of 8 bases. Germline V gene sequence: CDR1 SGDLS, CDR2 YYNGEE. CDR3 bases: TGTGCCAGCAGCGTAAGCGGTATTGGAAACACCATATATTTT. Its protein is CASSVSGIGNTIYF.

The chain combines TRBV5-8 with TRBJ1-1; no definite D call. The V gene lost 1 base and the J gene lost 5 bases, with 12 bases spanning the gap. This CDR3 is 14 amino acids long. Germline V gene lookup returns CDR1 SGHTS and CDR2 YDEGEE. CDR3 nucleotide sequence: TGTGCCAGCAGCTTGCGGAGTCTTGTGACTGAAGCTTTCTTT. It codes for CASSLRSLVTEAFF.